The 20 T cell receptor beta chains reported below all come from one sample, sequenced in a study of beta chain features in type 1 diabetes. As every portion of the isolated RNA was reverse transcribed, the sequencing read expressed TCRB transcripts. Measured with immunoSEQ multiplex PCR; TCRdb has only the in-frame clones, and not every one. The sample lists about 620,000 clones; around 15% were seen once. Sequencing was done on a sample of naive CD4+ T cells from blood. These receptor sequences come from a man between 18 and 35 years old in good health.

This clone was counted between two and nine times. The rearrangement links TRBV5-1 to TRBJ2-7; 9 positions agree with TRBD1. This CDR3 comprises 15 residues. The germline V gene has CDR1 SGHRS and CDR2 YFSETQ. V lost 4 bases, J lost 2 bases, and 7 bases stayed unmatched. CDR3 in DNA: TGCGCCAGCAGCCTGTTGGGGACAGGGACCTACGAGCAGTACTTC. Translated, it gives CASSLLGTGTYEQYF.

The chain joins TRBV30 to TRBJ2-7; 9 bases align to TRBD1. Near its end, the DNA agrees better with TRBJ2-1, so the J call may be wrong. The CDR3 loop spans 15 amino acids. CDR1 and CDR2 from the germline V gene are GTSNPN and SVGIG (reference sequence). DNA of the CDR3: TGTGCCTGGAGGCAAAGGGGACAGGGTGTCAATGAGCAGTTCTTC. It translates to CAWRQRGQGVNEQFF.

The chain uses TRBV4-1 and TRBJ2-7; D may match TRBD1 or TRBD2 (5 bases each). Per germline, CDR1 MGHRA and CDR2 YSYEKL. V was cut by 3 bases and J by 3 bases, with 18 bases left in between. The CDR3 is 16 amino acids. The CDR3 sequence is CASSHQWAGSGYEQYF. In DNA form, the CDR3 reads TGCGCCAGCAGCCATCAATGGGCAGGGAGCGGCTACGAGCAGTACTTC.

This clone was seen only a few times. CDR3 protein: CASSFLSGGALDEQFF. The CDR3 bases are TGTGCCAGCAGTTTCCTCAGCGGGGGGGCCCTGGATGAGCAGTTCTTC. The rearrangement links TRBV28 to TRBJ2-1, with 10 bases matching TRBD2. Germline V gene data show CDR1 as MDHEN and CDR2 as SYDVKM. CDR3 length: 16 amino acids. J was trimmed by 8 bases and V by 3 bases; bases with no gene match: 10.

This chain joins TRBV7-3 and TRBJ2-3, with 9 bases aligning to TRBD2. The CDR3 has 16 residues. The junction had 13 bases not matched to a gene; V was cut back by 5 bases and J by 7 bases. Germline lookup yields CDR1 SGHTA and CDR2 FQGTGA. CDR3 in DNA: TGTGCCAGCAGCCCCCCCCTGGCGGGGGGGCCGAATACGCAGTATTTT. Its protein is CASSPPLAGGPNTQYF. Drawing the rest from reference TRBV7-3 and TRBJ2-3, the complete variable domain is GAGVSQTPSNKVTEKGKYVELRCDPISGHTALYWYRQSLGQGPEFLIYFQGTGAADDSGLPNDRFFAVRPEGSVSTLKIQRTERGDSAVYLCASSPPLAGGPNTQYFGPGTRLTVL.

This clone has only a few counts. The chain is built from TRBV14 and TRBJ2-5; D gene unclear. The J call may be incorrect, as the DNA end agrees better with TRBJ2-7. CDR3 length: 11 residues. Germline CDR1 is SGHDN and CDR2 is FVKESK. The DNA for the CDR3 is TGTGCCAGCAGCCGCTCCTACGAGCAGTACTTC. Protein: CASSRSYEQYF.

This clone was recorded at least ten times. The CDR3 DNA sequence: TGTGCCAGCAGCCCCCCGGGACTAGCGGGAGTGGGTACGCAGTATTTT. As protein: CASSPPGLAGVGTQYF. The V gene is TRBV7-2, the J gene TRBJ2-3; 14 bases align to TRBD2. Per the germline V gene, CDR1 is SGHTA and CDR2 is FQGNSA. This CDR3 has 16 residues. The V and J ends lost 5 bases and 8 bases, in that order; junction bases with no gene match: 9.

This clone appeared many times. DNA for the CDR3: TGTGCCAGCAGCGAAGAGGGATTTACCGGGGCCAACGTCCTGACTTTC. It translates to CASSEEGFTGANVLTF. V is TRBV7-2 and J is TRBJ2-6; tentative D call: TRBD2 (5 bases). Trimming took off 5 bases at V and 4 bases at J, with 15 bases between the two ends. Germline V gives CDR1 SGHTA, CDR2 FQGNSA. This CDR3 is built from 16 residues.

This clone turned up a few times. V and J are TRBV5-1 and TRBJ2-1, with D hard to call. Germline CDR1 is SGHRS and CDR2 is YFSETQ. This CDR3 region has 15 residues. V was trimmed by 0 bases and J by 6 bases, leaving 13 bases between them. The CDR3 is CASSLAWESFNEQFF. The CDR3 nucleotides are TGCGCCAGCAGCTTGGCGTGGGAATCGTTCAATGAGCAGTTCTTC.

CDR3 in amino acids: CASSRHRVLGTDTQYF. CDR3 in DNA: TGCGCCAGCAGCCGCCACAGGGTGCTTGGCACAGATACGCAGTATTTT. The rearrangement uses TRBV5-1 and TRBJ2-3, with a tentative D call TRBD1 (6 bases). V was pared by 4 bases and J by 1 base, with 16 bases between. In germline, CDR1 is SGHRS, CDR2 YFSETQ. The CDR3 loop spans 16 amino acids.

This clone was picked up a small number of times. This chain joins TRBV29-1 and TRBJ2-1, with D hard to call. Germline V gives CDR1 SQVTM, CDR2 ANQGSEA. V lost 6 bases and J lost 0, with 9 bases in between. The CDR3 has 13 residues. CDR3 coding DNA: TGCAGCGTCGGTTCCAGCTCCTACAATGAGCAGTTCTTC. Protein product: CSVGSSSYNEQFF.

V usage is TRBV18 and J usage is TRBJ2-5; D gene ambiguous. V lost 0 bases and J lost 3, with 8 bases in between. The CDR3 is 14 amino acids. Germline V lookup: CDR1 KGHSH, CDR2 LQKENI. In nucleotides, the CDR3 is TGTGCCAGCTCACCACCTTCCTTGAAAGAGACCCAGTACTTC. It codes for CASSPPSLKETQYF.

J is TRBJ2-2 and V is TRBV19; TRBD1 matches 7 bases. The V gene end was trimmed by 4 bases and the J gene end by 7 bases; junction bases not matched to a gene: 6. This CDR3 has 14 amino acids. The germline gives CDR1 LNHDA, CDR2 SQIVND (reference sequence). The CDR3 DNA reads TGTGCCAGTAGTAGCCTACAGGGGTTCGGGGAGCTGTTTTTT. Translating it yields CASSSLQGFGELFF. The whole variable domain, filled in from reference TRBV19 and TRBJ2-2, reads DGGITQSPKYLFRKEGQNVTLSCEQNLNHDAMYWYRQDPGQGLRLIYYSQIVNDFQKGDIAEGYSVSREKKESFPLTVTSAQKNPTAFYLCASSSLQGFGELFFGEGSRLTVL.

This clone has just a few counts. CDR3 amino acids: CASSRDKYEQYF. CDR3 bases: TGTGCCAGCAGCCGGGACAAGTACGAGCAGTACTTC. This chain joins TRBV7-2 and TRBJ2-7, with D perhaps matching TRBD1 (6 bases). CDR1 is SGHTA, CDR2 FQGNSA, per germline. CDR3 size: 12 residues. Trimming shortened V by 5 bases and J by 4 bases, and 9 bases separated the two germline ends.

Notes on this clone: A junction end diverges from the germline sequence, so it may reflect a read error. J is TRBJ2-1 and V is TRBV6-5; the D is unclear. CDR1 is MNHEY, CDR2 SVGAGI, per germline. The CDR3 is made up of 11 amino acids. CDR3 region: CASSFYTEQFF. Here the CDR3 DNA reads TGTGCCAGCAGTTTCTACACTGAGCAGTTCTTC.

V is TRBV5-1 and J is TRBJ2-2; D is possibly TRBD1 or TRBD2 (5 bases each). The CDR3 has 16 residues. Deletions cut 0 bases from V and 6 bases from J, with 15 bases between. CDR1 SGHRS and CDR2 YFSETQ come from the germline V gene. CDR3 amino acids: CASSLVPGTMPGELFF. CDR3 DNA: TGCGCCAGCAGCTTGGTTCCGGGGACCATGCCCGGGGAGCTGTTTTTT.

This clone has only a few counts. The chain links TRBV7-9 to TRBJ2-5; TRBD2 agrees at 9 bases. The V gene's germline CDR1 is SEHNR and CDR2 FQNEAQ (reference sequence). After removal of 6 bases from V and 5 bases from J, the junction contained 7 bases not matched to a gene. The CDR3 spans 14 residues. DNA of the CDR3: TGTGCCAGCAGTTATCTCAGCGGGGGGGAGACCCAGTACTTC. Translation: CASSYLSGGETQYF.

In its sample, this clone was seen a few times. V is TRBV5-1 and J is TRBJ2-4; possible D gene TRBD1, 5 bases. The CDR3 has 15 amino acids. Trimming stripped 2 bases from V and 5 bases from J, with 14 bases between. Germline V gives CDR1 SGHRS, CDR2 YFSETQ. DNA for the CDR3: TGCGCCAGCAGCTTTATCCCAGGGAAGCAAAACATTCAGTACTTC. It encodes CASSFIPGKQNIQYF.

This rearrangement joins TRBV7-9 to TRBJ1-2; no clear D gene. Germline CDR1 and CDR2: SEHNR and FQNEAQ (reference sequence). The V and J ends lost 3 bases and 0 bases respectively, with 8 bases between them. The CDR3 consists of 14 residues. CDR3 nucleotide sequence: TGTGCCAGCAGCTTCTTCCAGGCTAACTATGGCTACACCTTC. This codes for CASSFFQANYGYTF. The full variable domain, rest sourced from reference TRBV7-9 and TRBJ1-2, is DTGVSQNPRHKITKRGQNVTFRCDPISEHNRLYWYRQTLGQGPEFLTYFQNEAQLEKSRLLSDRFSAERPKGSFSTLEIQRTEQGDSAMYLCASSFFQANYGYTFGSGTRLTVV.

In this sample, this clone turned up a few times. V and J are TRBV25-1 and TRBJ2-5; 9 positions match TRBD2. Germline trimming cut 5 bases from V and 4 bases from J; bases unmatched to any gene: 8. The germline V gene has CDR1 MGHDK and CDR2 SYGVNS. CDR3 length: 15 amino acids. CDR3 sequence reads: CASSKAAGGRETQYF. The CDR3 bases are TGTGCCAGCAGTAAGGCAGCGGGAGGACGAGAGACCCAGTACTTC.